These 8 T cell receptor beta chains share one sample of origin, sequenced in a study of vaccination effects on CD4 cells after COVID-19. Clones were read by immunoSEQ multiplex PCR, and TCRdb kept only the in-frame ones, dropping some. The sample shows tens of thousands of clones, roughly 79% of them seen only once. These TCRs' antigens remain unknown. In the ViraFEST assay, antigen-specific CD4+ clonotypes were identified by expansion after peptide-pool stimulation. After around ten days in culture, the CD4+ T cells were isolated. The participants, recipients of two vaccine doses, got either BNT162b2 or mRNA-1273. This specimen consisted of CD4+ T cells from PBMCs cultured with HCoV-NL63 spike peptides, obtained after COVID-19 vaccination. The receptors shown here come from a human donor who received a COVID-19 vaccine. Some clones in this sample may be carry-over from other donors' samples.

This rearrangement joins TRBV9 to TRBJ1-1, with D tentatively TRBD1 (5 bases). CDR1 SGDLS and CDR2 YYNGEE come from the germline V gene. V was clipped by 0 bases and J by 10 bases, with 16 bases between them. This CDR3 is 14 amino acids long. The CDR3 DNA follows: TGTGCCAGCAGCGTAGTGGGGACGGACAATTCAGCTTTCTTT. This gives the protein CASSVVGTDNSAFF. The whole variable domain, remainder taken from reference TRBV9 and TRBJ1-1, is DSGVTQTPKHLITATGQRVTLRCSPRSGDLSVYWYQQSLDQGLQFLIQYYNGEERAKGNILERFSAQQFPDLHSELNLSSLELGDSALYFCASSVVGTDNSAFFGQGTRLTVV.

The chain joins TRBV4-3 to TRBJ1-5; D is possibly TRBD1 (5 bases). The CDR3 has 14 amino acids. Trimming took 0 bases from V and 2 from J, leaving 5 bases between them. Germline V gives CDR1 LGHNA, CDR2 YSLEER. In nucleotides, the CDR3 is TGCGCCAGCAGCCAAGACAGGGGCAATCAGCCCCAGCATTTT. Protein: CASSQDRGNQPQHF.

J is TRBJ1-4 and V is TRBV25-1; 7 bases map to TRBD1. The CDR3 extends over 16 amino acids. The germline CDR1 and CDR2 sequences are MGHDK and SYGVNS. After removal of 3 bases from V and 6 bases from J, the junction contained 10 bases not matched to a gene. CDR3 amino acids: CASSDLGGRGDEKLFF. The CDR3 bases are TGTGCCAGCAGTGATTTAGGAGGCAGGGGGGATGAAAAACTGTTTTTT.

CDR3 protein: CASSAGNHRQGNGYTF. Here the CDR3 DNA reads TGTGCCAGCAGCGCAGGGAATCATCGACAGGGGAATGGCTACACCTTC. This sequence joins TRBV2 and TRBJ1-2; 8 bases line up with TRBD1. Germline V gives CDR1 SNHLY, CDR2 FYNNEI. The CDR3 consists of 16 residues. V trimming: 6 bases; J trimming: 6 bases; junction bases outside the gene matches: 15.

V is TRBV2 and J is TRBJ2-5; the D is unclear. V lost 4 bases, J lost 2 bases, and 14 bases lay in between. Germline V lookup: CDR1 SNHLY, CDR2 FYNNEI. There are 15 residues in the CDR3. In DNA, the CDR3 is TGTGCCAGCAGTGGCGCGGTCATCGTTCAAGAGACCCAGTACTTC. Translating gives CASSGAVIVQETQYF.

The chain is built from TRBV6-1 and TRBJ1-5; D remains ambiguous. This CDR3 comprises 17 residues. Trimming removed 2 bases at V and 0 bases at J, with 14 bases between. Germline V CDR1 and CDR2: MNHNS, SASEGT. This CDR3 is CASSESYRGYSNQPQHF. The CDR3 region has the DNA TGTGCCAGCAGTGAATCTTATAGAGGGTATAGCAATCAGCCCCAGCATTTT.

This chain uses TRBV19 with TRBJ2-1; D perhaps matches TRBD1 (5 bases). Germline CDR1 is LNHDA and CDR2 is SQIVND (reference sequence). The germline V and J ends were trimmed by 3 bases and 7 bases, with 7 bases remaining between them. The CDR3 covers 12 residues. The DNA for the CDR3 is TGTGCCAGTAGTATCGGACAAAATGAGCAGTTCTTC. Translating gives CASSIGQNEQFF.

The genes are TRBV7-8 and TRBJ2-6; TRBD1 agrees at 8 bases. Germline loops: CDR1 SGHVS, CDR2 FQNEAQ. This CDR3 region has 20 residues. Trimming removed 6 bases from V and 1 base from J; junction bases left unmatched: 17. The CDR3 DNA reads TGTGCCAGCAGTTCGAAGACGACAGGGGCAGGGGCGTCTGGGGCCAACGTCCTGACTTTC. It codes for CASSSKTTGAGASGANVLTF.